Listed below are T cell receptor beta chains from one sample, sequenced in a study of blood T cell repertoires in COVID-19. The assay was immunoSEQ multiplex PCR, and TCRdb's table has in-frame clones only and misses some. The data show around 200,000 clones, around 82% seen once. Source material: peripheral blood. Receptors were obtained from a woman between 45 and 65 years old with acute or convalescent COVID-19. CDR3s include the opening cysteine and the closing phenylalanine or tryptophan. The order of the fields is CDR3 DNA, CDR3 protein, CDR3 length, clone size, D gene, V gene, J gene. A D gene is named only where the DNA matches it firmly. The size of a clone is reported for some rows only, either as once, few or many, or as a class for expanded clones.

DNA: TGTGCCAGCAGCCGAGCGGGTTTGAATCAGCCCCAGCATTTT
CDR3: CASSRAGLNQPQHF
length: 14
size: -
D: -
V: TRBV25-1
J: TRBJ1-5

DNA: TGTGCCAGCAGCTTGGAATACCAAGAGACAGATACGCAGTATTTT
CDR3: CASSLEYQETDTQYF
length: 15
size: -
D: -
V: TRBV5-4
J: TRBJ2-3

DNA: TGTGCCAGCAGAGACAGGGGGCCCGGGGAGCTGTTTTTT
CDR3: CASRDRGPGELFF
length: 13
size: -
D: TRBD1
V: TRBV27
J: TRBJ2-2

DNA: TGTGCCAGCAGTTTCTTTCAGGGTGAGACCCAGTACTTC
CDR3: CASSFFQGETQYF
length: 13
size: -
D: -
V: TRBV12-3/TRBV12-4
J: TRBJ2-5

DNA: TGTGCCAGTAGTATAGGCAAGCTGGGGGCTAGCAATCAGCCCCAGCATTTT
CDR3: CASSIGKLGASNQPQHF
length: 17
size: -
D: -
V: TRBV19
J: TRBJ1-5

DNA: TGTGCCAGCTCAGTTACCACAGGGGGCGCCGGAAACACCATATATTTT
CDR3: CASSVTTGGAGNTIYF
length: 16
size: many
D: TRBD1
V: TRBV18
J: TRBJ1-3

DNA: TGCGCCAGCAGAGGCAGGGGTCCCTCCTACAATGAGCAGTTCTTC
CDR3: CASRGRGPSYNEQFF
length: 15
size: -
D: -
V: TRBV5-1
J: TRBJ2-1

DNA: TGTGCCAGCAGTTGGGGCGGAGCAGAGACCCAGTACTTC
CDR3: CASSWGGAETQYF
length: 13
size: -
D: -
V: TRBV6-2/TRBV6-3
J: TRBJ2-5

DNA: TGTGCCAGCAGTTCGGCGGGAGGGCGAGAGGAGCAGTACTTC
CDR3: CASSSAGGREEQYF
length: 14
size: few
D: TRBD2
V: TRBV6-5
J: TRBJ2-7

DNA: TGTGCCAGCAGTCGCCGACAGGGACCTTTTAATGAAAAACTGTTTTTT
CDR3: CASSRRQGPFNEKLFF
length: 16
size: few
D: TRBD1
V: TRBV28
J: TRBJ1-4

DNA: TGTGCCAGCAGTTTATGGGACCGACAGGCCTACGAGCAGTACTTC
CDR3: CASSLWDRQAYEQYF
length: 15
size: -
D: -
V: TRBV28
J: TRBJ2-7

DNA: TGCGCCAGCAGCGACCGACTAGCGGGACTTTCACGGGGTGAGCAGTTCTTC
CDR3: CASSDRLAGLSRGEQFF
length: 17
size: -
D: TRBD2
V: TRBV5-1
J: TRBJ2-1

DNA: TGTGCCAGTAAGAGGGACAATGGGGAAACCCTCCACTTT
CDR3: CASKRDNGETLHF
length: 13
size: -
D: -
V: TRBV19
J: TRBJ1-6

DNA: TGTGCCAGCAGCCCCCGGGCAGGGCCGAACACCGGGGAGCTGTTTTTT
CDR3: CASSPRAGPNTGELFF
length: 16
size: few
D: -
V: TRBV11-3
J: TRBJ2-2

DNA: TGTGCCAGCAGCGGAGGTTACGAGCAGTACTTC
CDR3: CASSGGYEQYF
length: 11
size: -
D: -
V: TRBV11-2
J: TRBJ2-7

DNA: TGTGCCAGCAGGGGGGCTGCCAAAAACATTCAGTACTTC
CDR3: CASRGAAKNIQYF
length: 13
size: -
D: -
V: TRBV28
J: TRBJ2-4

DNA: TGCAGCGTTGCGCCGACAGGGAACACTGAAGCTTTCTTT
CDR3: CSVAPTGNTEAFF
length: 13
size: -
D: -
V: TRBV29-1
J: TRBJ1-1

DNA: TGTGCCAGCAGCGTGTCGCTAGCGGGAGGGATCTCGGATACGCAGTATTTT
CDR3: CASSVSLAGGISDTQYF
length: 17
size: -
D: TRBD2
V: TRBV9
J: TRBJ2-3

DNA: TGTGCCAGCCGTTCAGGGGGCGCGAATGGAGAGACCCAGTACTTC
CDR3: CASRSGGANGETQYF
length: 15
size: -
D: TRBD1
V: TRBV19
J: TRBJ2-5

DNA: TGTGCCACCAGCAGAGATACGAGCGGCACAGATACGCAGTATTTT
CDR3: CATSRDTSGTDTQYF
length: 15
size: -
D: -
V: TRBV15
J: TRBJ2-3

DNA: TGCGCCAGCAGCTTGGGGGCGGCTAGCGGGACCCAGTACTTC
CDR3: CASSLGAASGTQYF
length: 14
size: -
D: TRBD2
V: TRBV5-1
J: TRBJ2-5

DNA: TGTGCCATCAGTCCCGGGACAGAATATGGCTACACCTTC
CDR3: CAISPGTEYGYTF
length: 13
size: -
D: TRBD1
V: TRBV10-3
J: TRBJ1-2

DNA: TGTGCCAGCAGACCAGGGGGACGACCTAACTATGGCTACACCTTC
CDR3: CASRPGGRPNYGYTF
length: 15
size: -
D: TRBD1
V: TRBV2
J: TRBJ1-2

DNA: TGTGCCAGCAGCTTTGGAGGGTTCAACGAGCAGTACTTC
CDR3: CASSFGGFNEQYF
length: 13
size: -
D: -
V: TRBV11-2
J: TRBJ2-7

DNA: TGTGCCAGCTCACCACCGGGTAGCAGGACAGGGAACAATGAGCAGTTCTTC
CDR3: CASSPPGSRTGNNEQFF
length: 17
size: -
D: TRBD1
V: TRBV18
J: TRBJ2-1

DNA: TGCGCCAGCAGTCCGTCTAGCGGGAGTTGGAGGAATGAGCAGTTCTTC
CDR3: CASSPSSGSWRNEQFF
length: 16
size: -
D: TRBD2
V: TRBV10-1
J: TRBJ2-1

DNA: TGTGCCAGCAGCCCTTCGGGACAGGGGAGGAGTGGCTACACCTTC
CDR3: CASSPSGQGRSGYTF
length: 15
size: -
D: TRBD1
V: TRBV14
J: TRBJ1-2

DNA: TGTGCCATCAGCCCGGGACAGGGGGGCTACGAGCAGTACTTC
CDR3: CAISPGQGGYEQYF
length: 14
size: -
D: TRBD1
V: TRBV10-3
J: TRBJ2-7

DNA: TGTGCCAGCAGTTACGGGCAGAGCAATCAGCCCCAGCATTTT
CDR3: CASSYGQSNQPQHF
length: 14
size: -
D: -
V: TRBV6-5
J: TRBJ1-5

DNA: TGTGCCAGCAGCGGACAGGGTCTCTACGAGCAGTACTTC
CDR3: CASSGQGLYEQYF
length: 13
size: -
D: TRBD1
V: TRBV28
J: TRBJ2-7

DNA: TGTGCCATCAGAGCGGGGCCCTCCTACAATGAGCAGTTCTTC
CDR3: CAIRAGPSYNEQFF
length: 14
size: -
D: TRBD2
V: TRBV10-3
J: TRBJ2-1

DNA: TGTGCCACCAGCAGAGTGTCGGGACAGGCCGAGTTCGCGCAGTACTTC
CDR3: CATSRVSGQAEFAQYF
length: 16
size: -
D: TRBD1
V: TRBV15
J: TRBJ2-7

DNA: TGTGCCACCAGACTGCAAGAGACCCAGTACTTC
CDR3: CATRLQETQYF
length: 11
size: -
D: -
V: TRBV15
J: TRBJ2-5

DNA: TGTGCCAGCACAGGAACAGGACCAAACTATGGCTACACCTTC
CDR3: CASTGTGPNYGYTF
length: 14
size: -
D: -
V: TRBV2
J: TRBJ1-2

DNA: TGTGCCAGCAGGATAATACTACGAGGGGGCCATTCACCCCTCCACTTT
CDR3: CASRIILRGGHSPLHF
length: 16
size: -
D: TRBD1
V: TRBV2
J: TRBJ1-6

DNA: TGTGCCAGCAGCCCCAGGGGACAGGGCCGGACAGATACGCAGTATTTT
CDR3: CASSPRGQGRTDTQYF
length: 16
size: -
D: TRBD1
V: TRBV3-1/TRBV3-2
J: TRBJ2-3

DNA: TGTGCTAGTGGGGCCCGGGAACGGGAGGTCCCTGACGAGCAGTACTTC
CDR3: CASGAREREVPDEQYF
length: 16
size: -
D: TRBD2
V: TRBV12-5
J: TRBJ2-7

DNA: TGTGCCAGCAGTTACGGTAGTCCGGTTGGAAACACCATATATTTT
CDR3: CASSYGSPVGNTIYF
length: 15
size: -
D: -
V: TRBV6-5
J: TRBJ1-3

DNA: TGTGCCAGCAGGATAGGGGGCCCAGATACGCAGTATTTT
CDR3: CASRIGGPDTQYF
length: 13
size: -
D: TRBD1
V: TRBV28
J: TRBJ2-3

DNA: TGTGCCTGGAGTGCCATGGGGACAGATAATTCACCCCTCCACTTT
CDR3: CAWSAMGTDNSPLHF
length: 15
size: -
D: TRBD1
V: TRBV30
J: TRBJ1-6

DNA: TGTGCCAGCAGCTTAGGAGTTTCTAGGGAGCTGTTTTTT
CDR3: CASSLGVSRELFF
length: 13
size: once
D: -
V: TRBV11-3
J: TRBJ2-2

DNA: TGTGCCTGTGGTGCAGGGGCAACTAATGAAAAACTGTTTTTT
CDR3: CACGAGATNEKLFF
length: 14
size: few
D: -
V: TRBV30
J: TRBJ1-4

DNA: TGTGCCAGCTCCTCTCCGACTAGCGGGATCCATGAGCAGTTCTTC
CDR3: CASSSPTSGIHEQFF
length: 15
size: -
D: TRBD2
V: TRBV9
J: TRBJ2-1

DNA: TGCGCCAGCAGCCGAGGGAGTTACACTGAAGCTTTCTTT
CDR3: CASSRGSYTEAFF
length: 13
size: many
D: -
V: TRBV5-1
J: TRBJ1-1

DNA: TGTGCCAGCAGCCATTCGGGGGAGGGGGTCGGACACGAGGTCACAGATACGCAGTATTTT
CDR3: CASSHSGEGVGHEVTDTQYF
length: 20
size: -
D: -
V: TRBV4-2
J: TRBJ2-3

DNA: TGTGCCAGCAGTGGATCCGGGACAGGGATCAATGAGCAGTTCTTC
CDR3: CASSGSGTGINEQFF
length: 15
size: -
D: TRBD1
V: TRBV27
J: TRBJ2-1

DNA: TGTGCCAGCAGCGCCCGGACAGGGGGCCGCGGCTACACCTTC
CDR3: CASSARTGGRGYTF
length: 14
size: -
D: TRBD1
V: TRBV9
J: TRBJ1-2